The 23 T cell receptor beta chains listed next were all sequenced from one sample in a study of T cells in localized non-small cell lung cancer. The protocol was immunoSEQ multiplex PCR, while the TCRdb copy is restricted to in-frame clones and leaves out a portion. The table records about 53,000 clones, 65% to 85% of them present only once. This sample comprised peripheral blood mononuclear cells, obtained before any cancer treatment. These receptors were taken from a man aged 35 to 69 with stage III lung adenocarcinoma.

This chain uses TRBV30 with TRBJ2-3; 11 bases are a match to TRBD2. Germline CDR1 and CDR2: GTSNPN and SVGIG (reference sequence). Trimming took 4 bases from V and 3 from J; bases not matched to a gene: 3. This CDR3 is 14 amino acids long. CDR3: CAWIASGRTDTQYF. For the CDR3, the DNA is TGTGCCTGGATAGCTAGCGGGAGGACAGATACGCAGTATTTT. Looking up the rest from reference TRBV30 and TRBJ2-3 gives the full variable domain: SQTIHQWPATLVQPVGSPLSLECTVEGTSNPNLYWYRQAAGRGLQLLFYSVGIGQISSEVPQNLSASRPQDRQFILSSKKLLLSDSGFYLCAWIASGRTDTQYFGPGTRLTVL.

The gene calls are TRBV9 and TRBJ1-4; 7 nucleotides agree with TRBD1. Trimming cost V 4 bases and J 5 bases; bases outside gene matches: 8. Germline values: CDR1 SGDLS, CDR2 YYNGEE. The CDR3 has 15 amino acids. DNA for the CDR3: TGTGCCAGCAGCCCCGGAGGGACAGAGAATGAAAAACTGTTTTTT. Residues: CASSPGGTENEKLFF.

This clone occurred a few times. CDR3 sequence (DNA): TGTGCCAGCAGCGAGGGGGGAATGATGAACACTGAAGCTTTCTTT. Protein product: CASSEGGMMNTEAFF. The chain couples TRBV9 to TRBJ1-1; possible D gene TRBD1, 6 bases. Germline V gene sequence: CDR1 SGDLS, CDR2 YYNGEE. The CDR3 runs 15 residues. V gave up 3 bases and J gave up 0 bases, with 12 bases separating them.

The J gene is TRBJ2-3, the V gene TRBV2; TRBD2 aligns across 10 bases. The CDR3 is 19 amino acids. The germline V gene encodes CDR1 SNHLY and CDR2 FYNNEI. Trimming cost V 0 bases and J 5 bases; bases outside gene matches: 14. Here the CDR3 DNA reads TGTGCCAGCAGTGAAGCGGGCCTAGGAGCGGGGGGGCCAGGAGATACGCAGTATTTT. Protein sequence: CASSEAGLGAGGPGDTQYF. Variable domain in full (rest from reference TRBV2 and TRBJ2-3): EPEVTQTPSHQVTQMGQEVILRCVPISNHLYFYWYRQILGQKVEFLVSFYNNEISEKSEIFDDQFSVERPDGSNFTLKIRSTKLEDSAMYFCASSEAGLGAGGPGDTQYFGPGTRLTVL.

V gene TRBV29-1 combines with J gene TRBJ2-1; the match to TRBD2 covers 10 bases. Trimming took 0 bases from V and 8 from J; bases not matched to a gene: 10. Germline V gene lookup returns CDR1 SQVTM and CDR2 ANQGSEA. The CDR3 runs 16 residues. CDR3 sequence (DNA): TGCAGCGTTGAAGATTTTCTAGCGGGAGTAGAGGATGAGCAGTTCTTC. It specifies CSVEDFLAGVEDEQFF.

This clone showed up just a few times. The DNA of the CDR3 is TGCAGCGCTACGACCGGGGGACCTGAAGCTTTCTTT. This codes for CSATTGGPEAFF. This chain links TRBV29-1 with TRBJ1-1, with D perhaps matching TRBD1 (5 bases). V lost 7 bases to trimming and J lost 6 bases, with 15 bases between them. CDR3 length: 12 residues. CDR1 SQVTM and CDR2 ANQGSEA come from the germline V gene.

CDR3 nucleotide sequence: TGTGCCAGCAGTGCCGGGGGGCTAGTGTCTGGCTACACCTTC. Amino acid sequence: CASSAGGLVSGYTF. The rearrangement links TRBV6-6 to TRBJ1-2; possible D gene TRBD1, 6 bases. The CDR3 is 14 residues long. Trimming removed 5 bases from V and 7 bases from J, with 17 bases in between. In germline, CDR1 is MNHNY, CDR2 SVGAGI (reference sequence).

This clone appeared once. The chain links TRBV14 to TRBJ2-3; D might be TRBD1 (5 bases). Germline V gene lookup returns CDR1 SGHDN and CDR2 FVKESK. The CDR3 extends over 12 amino acids. V was trimmed by 4 bases and J by 11 bases, leaving 13 bases between them. The CDR3 spells CASSLTAQKQYF. CDR3 bases: TGTGCCAGCAGCCTGACAGCCCAGAAGCAGTATTTT.

Turning to this clone: Its ends do not fully match the called genes, so a read error is possible. The rearrangement uses TRBV2 and TRBJ1-1; perhaps TRBD1 as D (5 bases). Germline V lookup: CDR1 SNHLY, CDR2 FYNNEI. The CDR3 is 12 residues long. CDR3 sequence (DNA): TGTGCCACCAGTGATGGGGGGTTGCAAGCTTTCTTT. Translated: CATSDGGLQAFF. Full variable domain (rest looked up from reference TRBV2 and TRBJ1-1): EPEVTQTPSHQVTQMGQEVILRCVPISNHLYFYWYRQILGQKVEFLVSFYNNEISEKSEIFDDQFSVERPDGSNFTLKIRSTKLEDSAMYFCATSDGGLQAFFGQGTRLTVV.

This rearrangement joins TRBV18 to TRBJ2-4; D unclear. Germline V gives CDR1 KGHSH, CDR2 LQKENI. V was shortened by 2 bases and J by 9 bases, with 5 bases between the two germline ends. This CDR3 is built from 11 residues. This chain's CDR3 is CASSPLGIQYF. As DNA, the CDR3 is TGTGCCAGCTCACCATTGGGCATTCAGTACTTC.

The rearrangement uses TRBV9 and TRBJ1-1; the match to TRBD1 covers 7 bases. The trim removed 4 bases at V and 7 bases at J, leaving 7 bases unmatched. Germline lookup yields CDR1 SGDLS and CDR2 YYNGEE. The CDR3 has 13 residues. The CDR3 DNA reads as TGTGCCAGCAGCCCAGACAGGGAGAATGAAGCTTTCTTT. This sequence encodes CASSPDRENEAFF.

V usage is TRBV5-1 and J usage is TRBJ1-2, with D hard to call. Germline V gives CDR1 SGHRS, CDR2 YFSETQ. Between the trimmed V and J ends, which lost 4 bases and 8 bases, there was a span of 12 bases. The CDR3 sequence is 12 residues long. This CDR3 is CASSRVNEGYTF. The CDR3 bases are TGCGCCAGCAGCCGAGTTAACGAGGGCTACACCTTC.

The chain couples TRBV18 to TRBJ2-7; 8 positions agree with TRBD1. Germline V gives CDR1 KGHSH, CDR2 LQKENI. V shed 5 bases and J 1 base; nucleotides not matched to a gene: 1. The CDR3 is made up of 13 amino acids. CDR3 in amino acids: CASSGQGSYEQYF. In DNA, the CDR3 is TGTGCCAGCTCAGGACAGGGATCCTACGAGCAGTACTTC.

V and J are TRBV7-3 and TRBJ1-1; D not resolved. Germline assignment: CDR1 SGHTA and CDR2 FQGTGA. The CDR3 covers 13 residues. V lost 6 bases and J lost 3, with 11 bases in between. CDR3 region: CASRYQMDTEAFF. In DNA, the CDR3 is TGTGCCAGCAGATACCAGATGGACACTGAAGCTTTCTTT.

The chain is built from TRBV14 and TRBJ2-7; D gene unclear. Germline CDR1 and CDR2: SGHDN and FVKESK. Between the trimmed V and J ends, which lost 2 bases and 0 bases, there was a span of 14 bases. This CDR3 contains 16 residues. The CDR3 DNA follows: TGTGCCAGCAGCCAAATGGATCTTCTTCCCTCCTACGAGCAGTACTTC. It is translated as CASSQMDLLPSYEQYF.

The J gene is TRBJ2-5, the V gene TRBV18; D may match TRBD1 or TRBD2 (5 bases each). Germline lookup yields CDR1 KGHSH and CDR2 LQKENI. The CDR3 is 15 amino acids. Between the trimmed V and J ends, which lost 6 bases and 3 bases, there was a span of 17 bases. The CDR3 DNA sequence: TGTGCCAGCTCTTTGCCGGGGCCAGTAAAAGAGACCCAGTACTTC. Residues: CASSLPGPVKETQYF. The full variable domain, rest sourced from reference TRBV18 and TRBJ2-5, is NAGVMQNPRHLVRRRGQEARLRCSPMKGHSHVYWYRQLPEEGLKFMVYLQKENIIDESGMPKERFSAEFPKEGPSILRIQQVVRGDSAAYFCASSLPGPVKETQYFGPGTRLLVL.

J is TRBJ2-3 and V is TRBV6-6, with 10 nucleotides matching TRBD2. The CDR3 length is 15 residues. Germline trimming cut 6 bases from V and 6 bases from J; bases unmatched to any gene: 9. CDR1 and CDR2 (germline): MNHNY, SVGAGI (reference sequence). CDR3 protein: CASRVAGGLADTQYF. CDR3 bases: TGTGCCAGCAGAGTAGCGGGGGGCCTGGCGGATACGCAGTATTTT.

This clone was seen a single time. The chain joins TRBV7-9 to TRBJ1-1, with a possible D match to TRBD1 (6 bases). CDR1 SEHNR and CDR2 FQNEAQ come from the germline V gene (reference sequence). CDR3 length equals 14 residues. V lost 6 bases, J lost 1 base, and 12 bases lay in between. The CDR3, as DNA: TGTGCCAGCAGTTCCACGACAGGGAACACTGAAGCTTTCTTT. Translated: CASSSTTGNTEAFF.

The chain employs TRBV5-6 and TRBJ2-2; D perhaps matches TRBD1 (5 bases). Per germline, CDR1 SGHDT and CDR2 YYEEEE. The CDR3 runs to 14 residues. V dropped 0 bases and J dropped 5 bases, with 8 bases sitting between them. CDR3 amino acids: CASSLGQLTGELFF. The CDR3 nucleotides are TGTGCCAGCAGCTTGGGACAGCTAACCGGGGAGCTGTTTTTT.

The chain recombines TRBV11-3 with TRBJ2-7; 7 positions match TRBD1. The V gene end was trimmed by 3 bases and the J gene end by 3 bases; junction bases not matched to a gene: 5. The CDR3 is 14 residues long. Per germline, CDR1 SGHNT and CDR2 YENEEA. CDR3 nucleotides: TGTGCCAGCAGCTTTGAGGGGGCAAGCTACGAGCAGTACTTC. Amino acid sequence: CASSFEGASYEQYF.

The chain couples TRBV29-1 to TRBJ2-7, with no clear D. CDR1 and CDR2 from the germline V gene are SQVTM and ANQGSEA. Trimming pared 4 bases from V and 3 bases from J, leaving 13 bases between. CDR3 length: 13 amino acids. CDR3 in amino acids: CSVGGGQSYEQYF. DNA for the CDR3: TGCAGCGTTGGTGGTGGCCAAAGCTACGAGCAGTACTTC.

The chain links TRBV5-4 to TRBJ2-2; 8 bases fit TRBD1. Germline-derived CDR1 and CDR2 are SGHNT and YYREEE (reference sequence). This CDR3 has 17 amino acids. Germline trimming cut 3 bases from V and 5 bases from J; bases unmatched to any gene: 12. The CDR3 reads CASSSDRVRLSTGELFF. The DNA for the CDR3 is TGTGCCAGCAGCTCGGACAGGGTCCGGTTGAGTACCGGGGAGCTGTTTTTT.

This clone was found once. CDR3 region: CASSSSPGSDEQYF. DNA of the CDR3: TGTGCCAGCAGCTCATCCCCGGGATCGGACGAGCAGTACTTC. This chain connects TRBV7-9 to TRBJ2-7; a possible D gene is TRBD2 (5 bases). The CDR3 spans 14 residues. Germline CDR1 reads SEHNR; CDR2 reads FQNEAQ (reference sequence). Trimming stripped 4 bases from V and 5 bases from J, with 15 bases between.